The 25 T cell receptor beta chains in this list originate from one sample, sequenced in a study of shared clonotypes between healthy human individuals. The table came from immunoSEQ multiplex PCR; TCRdb's copy has only in-frame clones and leaves some out. Here the sample spans more than 2,000,000 clones, around 90% being singletons. Input material: naive CD4+ T cells sorted from blood. Regarding subset: CD45RA+ positively selected. Every receptor here comes from a man between 18 and 35 years old in good health.

The rearrangement uses TRBV10-1 and TRBJ1-5; unclear D gene. The germline V gene encodes CDR1 WNHNN and CDR2 SYGVQD (reference sequence). Trimming took off 10 bases at V and 7 bases at J, with 17 bases between the two ends. There are 13 residues in the CDR3. CDR3 loop: CANPAGCEQPQHF. The CDR3 nucleotides read TGCGCCAACCCGGCGGGATGCGAGCAGCCCCAGCATTTT.

The chain employs TRBV11-3 and TRBJ2-1; D may match TRBD1 or TRBD2 (5 bases each). Trimming removed 8 bases from V and 4 bases from J, with 12 bases in between. The CDR3 runs to 13 residues. Germline values: CDR1 SGHNT, CDR2 YENEEA. CDR3 protein: CASSIGGYNEQFF. The CDR3 region has the DNA TGTGCCAGCTCCATTGGGGGATACAATGAGCAGTTCTTC.

As to this clone: The same CDR3 arises from other DNA sequences in this sample as well. J is TRBJ2-1 and V is TRBV5-1; D unresolved. This CDR3 is built from 14 residues. V lost 4 bases and J lost 2, with 10 bases in between. Germline V gene sequence: CDR1 SGHRS, CDR2 YFSETQ. The CDR3 region has the DNA TGCGCCAGCAGCCCCGGTACAGCCTACAATGAGCAGTTCTTC. Encoded protein: CASSPGTAYNEQFF.

The V gene is TRBV5-1, the J gene TRBJ1-3; D is ambiguous. Germline V gives CDR1 SGHRS, CDR2 YFSETQ. Trimming stripped 4 bases from V and 0 bases from J, with 14 bases between. This CDR3 comprises 16 residues. CDR3 sequence: CASSPFSPFSGNTIYF. The CDR3 DNA follows: TGCGCCAGCAGCCCTTTTAGCCCGTTCTCTGGAAACACCATATATTTT.

The chain recombines TRBV6-5 with TRBJ1-3; D is unclear. Germline V lookup: CDR1 MNHEY, CDR2 SVGAGI. CDR3 length equals 13 residues. Trimming cost V 6 bases and J 1 base, with 7 bases left between them. The CDR3 coding sequence is TGTGCCAGCAGGACCCATTCTGGAAACACCATATATTTT. This sequence encodes CASRTHSGNTIYF.

This chain joins TRBV6-1 and TRBJ2-1; D unclear. CDR1 is MNHNS and CDR2 is SASEGT in the germline V gene. The CDR3 runs 12 residues. The germline V and J ends were trimmed by 2 bases and 7 bases, with 6 bases remaining between them. The CDR3 region has the DNA TGTGCCAGCAGTGAAATTAGGAATGAGCAGTTCTTC. Protein: CASSEIRNEQFF.

The rearrangement joins TRBV5-6 to TRBJ1-1; TRBD1 aligns across 8 bases. The CDR3 totals 14 residues. With V trimmed by 6 bases and J by 3 bases, 7 bases remained unmatched. CDR1 is SGHDT, CDR2 YYEEEE, per germline. This CDR3 reads CASNKDRVDTEAFF. The DNA of the CDR3 is TGTGCCAGCAACAAGGACAGGGTGGACACTGAAGCTTTCTTT. The entire variable domain, with the rest obtained from reference TRBV5-6 and TRBJ1-1, is as follows: DAGVTQSPTHLIKTRGQQVTLRCSPKSGHDTVSWYQQALGQGPQFIFQYYEEEERQRGNFPDRFSGHQFPNYSSELNVNALLLGDSALYLCASNKDRVDTEAFFGQGTRLTVV.

The chain combines TRBV4-1 with TRBJ2-1; a possible D gene is TRBD2 (6 bases). This CDR3 spans 14 amino acids. Germline V gene data show CDR1 as MGHRA and CDR2 as YSYEKL. V shed 3 bases and J shed 4 bases, with 10 bases lying between them. The CDR3 spells CASSQMEGYNEQFF. CDR3 coding DNA: TGCGCCAGCAGCCAGATGGAGGGATACAATGAGCAGTTCTTC.

This chain connects TRBV7-2 to TRBJ2-3; a possible D gene is TRBD2 (6 bases). Germline loops: CDR1 SGHTA, CDR2 FQGNSA. Between the trimmed V and J ends, which lost 5 bases and 2 bases, there was a span of 11 bases. This CDR3 spans 14 amino acids. The CDR3 coding sequence is TGTGCCAGCAGCCCAGGGACTTTCACAGATACGCAGTATTTT. Protein sequence: CASSPGTFTDTQYF.

The J gene is TRBJ2-5, the V gene TRBV5-4, with TRBD1 matching over 8 bases. Losses at the gene ends were 4 bases for V and 1 base for J; bases not matched to a gene: 6. The CDR3 sequence is 15 residues long. Germline V CDR1 and CDR2: SGHNT, YYREEE (reference sequence). In DNA form, the CDR3 reads TGTGCCAGCAGCCAACAGGGACAGGCCCAAGAGACCCAGTACTTC. Encoded protein: CASSQQGQAQETQYF.

The gene calls are TRBV6-5 and TRBJ2-7, with D possibly TRBD1 on 6 matching bases. The CDR3 extends over 13 amino acids. Trimming removed 6 bases at V and 1 base at J, with 10 bases between. CDR1 is MNHEY and CDR2 is SVGAGI in the germline V gene. The CDR3 region is CASRGDTSYEQYF. The CDR3 DNA sequence: TGTGCCAGCAGGGGGGACACATCCTACGAGCAGTACTTC.

The chain couples TRBV19 to TRBJ2-7; 7 positions agree with TRBD1. CDR3 length: 15 amino acids. The junction had 13 bases not matched to a gene; V was cut back by 7 bases and J by 4 bases. Germline loops: CDR1 LNHDA, CDR2 SQIVND (reference sequence). The CDR3 DNA is TGTGCCAGTAAGAAATGGACAGGAGATGTATACGAGCAGTACTTC. Translation gives CASKKWTGDVYEQYF.

The gene calls are TRBV10-3 and TRBJ2-7; TRBD1 or TRBD2 may be the D gene (6 bases each). CDR1 is ENHRY and CDR2 is SYGVKD in the germline V gene. This CDR3 has 15 amino acids. Trimming left V 0 bases short and J 4 bases short, with 13 bases between. CDR3 bases: TGTGCCATCAGTGAGTCGACGGGGGCAGGGTACGAGCAGTACTTC. Its translation: CAISESTGAGYEQYF.

The CDR3 DNA reads as TGTGCCAGCAGCCCCGACAGGGCGTCAAACGAGCAGTACTTC. The encoded protein is CASSPDRASNEQYF. V and J are TRBV2 and TRBJ2-7, with TRBD1 identical over 7 bases. V shed 6 bases and J 5 bases; nucleotides not matched to a gene: 10. The germline V gene encodes CDR1 SNHLY and CDR2 FYNNEI. The CDR3 sequence is 14 residues long.

This chain joins TRBV4-3 and TRBJ2-7, with unresolved D. Germline V gives CDR1 LGHNA, CDR2 YSLEER. This CDR3 spans 15 amino acids. The V gene lost 1 base and the J gene lost 2 bases, with 12 bases spanning the gap. CDR3 nucleotides: TGCGCCAGCAGCCAAGGAACATTGTCCCCCTACGAGCAGTACTTC. This codes for CASSQGTLSPYEQYF.

On this clone itself: The germline gene is not matched at one end of the junction; a read error may be the cause. V gene TRBV7-7 combines with J gene TRBJ2-1, with D maybe TRBD1 (5 bases). This CDR3 has 14 residues. The germline CDR1 and CDR2 sequences are SSHAT and FNYEAQ (reference sequence). The CDR3 loop is CASSLQDGYNEQFF. For the CDR3, the DNA is TGTGCTAGCAGCTTACAGGATGGATACAATGAGCAGTTCTTC.

The rearrangement links TRBV4-3 to TRBJ1-2; D is uncertain. Germline CDR1 reads LGHNA; CDR2 reads YSLEER. The V and J ends lost 0 bases and 7 bases respectively, with 18 bases between them. The CDR3 has 16 amino acids. CDR3 residues: CASSQDHKASWGGYTF. As DNA, the CDR3 is TGCGCCAGCAGCCAAGATCACAAGGCATCCTGGGGTGGCTACACCTTC.

This chain links TRBV4-3 with TRBJ2-7; D unresolved. The CDR3 spans 13 residues. The V and J ends lost 0 bases and 3 bases respectively, with 6 bases between them. The germline V gene has CDR1 LGHNA and CDR2 YSLEER. In nucleotides, the CDR3 is TGCGCCAGCAGCCAAGAGCTATACTACGAGCAGTACTTC. Its protein product is CASSQELYYEQYF.

To note about this clone: The sample holds other DNA sequences that translate to the same CDR3. V usage is TRBV7-2 and J usage is TRBJ2-7; D not certain. In germline, CDR1 is SGHTA, CDR2 FQGNSA. V was shortened by 0 bases and J by 3 bases, with 6 bases between the two germline ends. This CDR3 has 13 residues. The CDR3 sequence: CASSLAQGYEQYF. The CDR3 DNA sequence: TGTGCCAGCAGCTTAGCCCAAGGCTACGAGCAGTACTTC.

The chain is built from TRBV18 and TRBJ1-1; tentatively, D is TRBD1 (5 bases). Trimming stripped 4 bases from V and 5 bases from J, with 11 bases between. The CDR3 extends over 13 amino acids. From germline, CDR1 is KGHSH and CDR2 LQKENI. This CDR3 reads CASSRSRATEAFF. The CDR3 region has the DNA TGTGCCAGCTCACGATCCAGGGCGACTGAAGCTTTCTTT.

This clone is a singleton in its sample. V and J are TRBV28 and TRBJ2-6; no firm D call. CDR3 length equals 15 residues. The ends were cut back, 3 bases at V and 3 bases at J, with 9 bases in the middle. Germline V gene sequence: CDR1 MDHEN, CDR2 SYDVKM. The CDR3 spells CASSFTPLGANVLTF. CDR3 nucleotide sequence: TGTGCCAGCAGTTTTACTCCGCTTGGGGCCAACGTCCTGACTTTC.

About this clone: Other DNA sequences of this sample code for an identical CDR3. V is TRBV5-1 and J is TRBJ1-2; D gene uncertain. V dropped 0 bases and J dropped 2 bases, with 11 bases sitting between them. The CDR3 runs 15 residues. CDR1 SGHRS and CDR2 YFSETQ come from the germline V gene. CDR3 residues: CASSLAGRSNYGYTF. The CDR3 DNA reads TGCGCCAGCAGCTTGGCCGGCAGGTCAAACTATGGCTACACCTTC. The entire variable domain, with the rest obtained from reference TRBV5-1 and TRBJ1-2, is as follows: KAGVTQTPRYLIKTRGQQVTLSCSPISGHRSVSWYQQTPGQGLQFLFEYFSETQRNKGNFPGRFSGRQFSNSRSEMNVSTLELGDSALYLCASSLAGRSNYGYTFGSGTRLTVV.

This clone was seen once. The J gene is TRBJ2-7, the V gene TRBV11-2; D call uncertain. The CDR3 has 12 residues. Trimming shortened V by 5 bases and J by 5 bases, and 10 bases separated the two germline ends. Germline V lookup: CDR1 SGHAT, CDR2 FQNNGV. This chain's CDR3 is CASSPRIDEQYF. CDR3 DNA: TGTGCCAGCAGCCCCCGAATCGACGAGCAGTACTTC.

The rearrangement links TRBV27 to TRBJ1-5, with D unclear. The CDR3 is 15 amino acids. Trimming cost V 6 bases and J 1 base, with 13 bases left between them. Per germline, CDR1 MNHEY and CDR2 SMNVEV (reference sequence). CDR3 sequence reads: CASRWSVGSNQPQHF. DNA for the CDR3: TGTGCCAGCAGGTGGTCGGTCGGGAGCAATCAGCCCCAGCATTTT.

This clone came up once. The CDR3 DNA is TGCAGCGTTGAAGAGACGAGGGGGAGCTACACCTTC. It encodes CSVEETRGSYTF. V is TRBV29-1 and J is TRBJ1-2; possible D gene TRBD1, 6 bases. Looked up from germline, CDR1 is SQVTM and CDR2 is ANQGSEA. There are 12 residues in the CDR3. V gave up 0 bases and J gave up 9 bases, with 11 bases separating them.